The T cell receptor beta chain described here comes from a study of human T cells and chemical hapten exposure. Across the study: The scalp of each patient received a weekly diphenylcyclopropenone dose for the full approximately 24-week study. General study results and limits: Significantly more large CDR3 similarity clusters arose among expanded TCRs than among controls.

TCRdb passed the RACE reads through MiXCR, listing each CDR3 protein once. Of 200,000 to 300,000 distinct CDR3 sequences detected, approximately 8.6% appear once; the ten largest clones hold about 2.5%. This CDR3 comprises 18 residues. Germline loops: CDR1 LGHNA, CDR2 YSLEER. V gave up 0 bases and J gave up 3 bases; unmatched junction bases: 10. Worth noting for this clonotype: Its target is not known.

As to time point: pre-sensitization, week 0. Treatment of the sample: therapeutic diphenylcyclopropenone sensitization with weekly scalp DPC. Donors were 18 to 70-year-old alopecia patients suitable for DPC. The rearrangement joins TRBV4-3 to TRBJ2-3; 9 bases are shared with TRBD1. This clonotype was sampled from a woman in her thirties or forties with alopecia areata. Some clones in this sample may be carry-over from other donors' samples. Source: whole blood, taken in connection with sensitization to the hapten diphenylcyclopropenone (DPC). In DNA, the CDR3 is TGCGCCAGCAGCCAAGATCCCCAGACCGGGACAGGGACAGATACGCAGTATTTT. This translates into CASSQDPQTGTGTDTQYF.